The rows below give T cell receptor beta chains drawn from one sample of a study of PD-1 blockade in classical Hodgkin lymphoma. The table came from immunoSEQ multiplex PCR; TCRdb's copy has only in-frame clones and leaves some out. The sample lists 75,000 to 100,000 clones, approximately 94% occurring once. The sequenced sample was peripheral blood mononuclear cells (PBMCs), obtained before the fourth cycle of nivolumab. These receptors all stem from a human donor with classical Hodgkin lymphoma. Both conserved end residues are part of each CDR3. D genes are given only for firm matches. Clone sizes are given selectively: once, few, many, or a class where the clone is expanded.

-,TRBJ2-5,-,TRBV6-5,TGTGCCAGCAGTTCGGGGGTCCGGGAGACCCAGTACTTC,CASSSGVRETQYF
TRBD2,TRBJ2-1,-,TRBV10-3,TGTGCCATCAGGGATACTAGCGGGAAGGACAATGAGCAGTTCTTC,CAIRDTSGKDNEQFF
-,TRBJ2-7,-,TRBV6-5,TGTGCCAGCAGTCCCAGGTGGGACCCAACCTACGAGCAGTACTTC,CASSPRWDPTYEQYF
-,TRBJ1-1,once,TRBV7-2,TGTGCCAGCAGCCCGGTATCCGGGGGCGGGATGGCTTTCTTT,CASSPVSGGGMAFF
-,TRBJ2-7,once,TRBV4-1,TGCGCCAGCAGCCAAGTGGAGCGGAGCTACGAGCAGTACTTC,CASSQVERSYEQYF
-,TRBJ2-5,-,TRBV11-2,TGTGCCAGCAGCTCCCGGGGGCCGTGGACCCAAGAGACCCAGTACTTC,CASSSRGPWTQETQYF
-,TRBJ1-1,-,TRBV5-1,TGCGCCAGCAGCCAGGAGGGTGGGGACACTGAAGCTTTCTTT,CASSQEGGDTEAFF
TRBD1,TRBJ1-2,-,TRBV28,TGTGCCAGCATCGAGACAGGGAGGCTTGGCTACACCTTC,CASIETGRLGYTF
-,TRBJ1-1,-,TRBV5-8,TGTGCCAGCAGCTTGGTGGGGGGAAACACTGAAGCTTTCTTT,CASSLVGGNTEAFF
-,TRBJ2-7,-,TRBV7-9,TGTGCCAGCAGCTTAGCGGGGACTCAACACCTCTCCTACGAGCAGTACTTC,CASSLAGTQHLSYEQYF
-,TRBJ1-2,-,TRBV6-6,TGTGCCAGCAGTTACGCCGGAAACTATGGCTACACCTTC,CASSYAGNYGYTF
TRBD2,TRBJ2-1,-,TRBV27,TGTGCCAGCAGCCTCCTGGGACTAGCGGGAGGGCCTGTTGAGCAGTTCTTC,CASSLLGLAGGPVEQFF
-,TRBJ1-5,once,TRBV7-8,TGTGCCAGCAGCTCCCGGGGGGTCAGGGCTAGCAATCAGCCCCAGCATTTT,CASSSRGVRASNQPQHF
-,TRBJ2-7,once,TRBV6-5,TGTGCCAGTTCCCTTTTTCGGGACTCATACGAGCAGTACTTC,CASSLFRDSYEQYF
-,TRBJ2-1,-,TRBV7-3,TGTGCCAGCAGCCCCCTCCGAGGGCTTGATGAGCAGTTCTTC,CASSPLRGLDEQFF
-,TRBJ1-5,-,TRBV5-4,TGTGCCAGCAGCTTGGGAGGCGTTGCCCAGCCCCAGCATTTT,CASSLGGVAQPQHF
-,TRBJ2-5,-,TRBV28,TGTGCCAGCAGTTCCACAGGGATCCGTCGTGGGAAAGAGACCCAGTACTTC,CASSSTGIRRGKETQYF
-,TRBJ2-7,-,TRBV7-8,TGTGCCAGCAGCTTAGTCACAGGCTCCTACGAGCAGTACTTC,CASSLVTGSYEQYF
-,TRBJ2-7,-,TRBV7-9,TGTGCCAGCAGCTTTGTATCCAAAGCCCCCTACGAGCAGTACTTC,CASSFVSKAPYEQYF
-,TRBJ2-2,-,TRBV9,TGTGCCAGCAGCGACAACCCGACGGTGAACACCGGGGAGCTGTTTTTT,CASSDNPTVNTGELFF
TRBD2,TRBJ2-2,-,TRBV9,TGTGCCAGCAGCGTTGGGACTAGCGGGAGAATCACCGGGGAGCTGTTTTTT,CASSVGTSGRITGELFF
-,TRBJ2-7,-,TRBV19,TGTGCCAGTAGTATGGACAGAGCTAGAGAGCAGTACTTC,CASSMDRAREQYF
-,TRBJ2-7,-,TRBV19,TGTGCCAGTAGTATAGTCGGTGCAGGGTTGAACGAGCAGTACTTC,CASSIVGAGLNEQYF
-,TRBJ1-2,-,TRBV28,TGTGCCAGCAGTTCCCCTCTAACGTCCGTCCCTTCACTTTTCTATGGCTACACCTTC,CASSSPLTSVPSLFYGYTF
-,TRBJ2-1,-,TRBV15,TGTGCCACCAGCAGAGATCCCTTAGGCGGGAAGGAGCAGTTCTTC,CATSRDPLGGKEQFF
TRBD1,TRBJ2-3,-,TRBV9,TGTGCCAGCAGCGCAACCGACAGGGCAGATACGCAGTATTTT,CASSATDRADTQYF
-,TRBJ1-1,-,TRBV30,TGTGCCTGGAGGAACAGCGCATATAACACTGAAGCTTTCTTT,CAWRNSAYNTEAFF
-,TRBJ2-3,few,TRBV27,TGTGCCAGCACTCCCCGGCTGGATACGCAGTATTTT,CASTPRLDTQYF
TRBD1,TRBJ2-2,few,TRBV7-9,TGTGCCAGCAGCTTAGCCGGGACAGGGGGTCGTAGGGAGCTGTTTTTT,CASSLAGTGGRRELFF
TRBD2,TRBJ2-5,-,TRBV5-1,TGCGCCAGCTGTCAGCGGGAGGCCCCCCAAGAGACCCAGTACTTC,CASCQREAPQETQYF
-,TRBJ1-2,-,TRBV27,TGTGCCAGCAGTTTATCTACAGGGCGTGGCTACACCTTC,CASSLSTGRGYTF
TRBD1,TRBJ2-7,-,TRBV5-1,TGCGCCAGCAGACCGGGACAGGGGGCTTACGAGCAGTACTTC,CASRPGQGAYEQYF
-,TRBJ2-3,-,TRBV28,TGTGCCAGCAGTCCCGGACACAGCACAGATACGCAGTATTTT,CASSPGHSTDTQYF
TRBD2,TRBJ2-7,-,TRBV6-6,TGTGCCAGCTTTACTAGCGACTCCTACGAGCAGTACTTC,CASFTSDSYEQYF
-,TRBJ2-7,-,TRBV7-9,TGTGCCAGCAGCTTCGAATCGTACGAGCAGTACTTC,CASSFESYEQYF
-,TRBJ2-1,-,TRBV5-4,TGTGCCAGCAGCTACGCCTTTGAGGACAATGAGCAGTTCTTC,CASSYAFEDNEQFF
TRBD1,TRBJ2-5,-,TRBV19,TGTGCCAGTAGTACCCTGACAGGGGGCGTTTCGGTGGAGACCCAGTACTTC,CASSTLTGGVSVETQYF
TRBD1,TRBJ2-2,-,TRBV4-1,TGCGCCAGCAGCCAAGTTGGGACAGGGAGAAACACCGGGGAGCTGTTTTTT,CASSQVGTGRNTGELFF
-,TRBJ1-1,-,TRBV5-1,TGCGCCAGCAGCTACACACAGAGAATGAACACTGAAGCTTTCTTT,CASSYTQRMNTEAFF
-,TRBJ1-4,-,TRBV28,TGTGCCAGCGGCAATGGATGGGATCGGCTAGCAACTAATGAAAAACTGTTTTTT,CASGNGWDRLATNEKLFF
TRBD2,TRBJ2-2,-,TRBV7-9,TGTGCCAGCAGCTTAGAGCGGGGGACCGACGCCGGGGAGCTGTTTTTT,CASSLERGTDAGELFF
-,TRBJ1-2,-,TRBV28,TGTGCCAGCAGTTTGGGGGCCCGCCGGGACCGGGGCTACACCTTC,CASSLGARRDRGYTF
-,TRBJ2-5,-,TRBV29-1,TGCAGCGTTGGGTTCAAGGGGCAGCGCCAAGAGACCCAGTACTTC,CSVGFKGQRQETQYF
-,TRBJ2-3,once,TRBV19,TGTGCCAGTAGTAGTGGGACGCAGTATTTT,CASSSGTQYF
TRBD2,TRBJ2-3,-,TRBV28,TGTGCCAGCAGTTTAGGTAGCGGGAAAACAGATACGCAGTATTTT,CASSLGSGKTDTQYF
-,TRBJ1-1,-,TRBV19,TGTGCCAGTAGTATAGCGGGAAGGGTGAACACTGAAGCTTTCTTT,CASSIAGRVNTEAFF
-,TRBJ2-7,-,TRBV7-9,TGTGCCAGCAGCTCCCTCTGGGAGCAGTACTTC,CASSSLWEQYF
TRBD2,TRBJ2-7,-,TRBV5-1,TGCGCCAGCAGCTTACTGACTAGCGGGAGTACCGAGCAGTACTTC,CASSLLTSGSTEQYF
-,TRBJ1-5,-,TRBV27,TGTGCCAGCAGTCACCAGGGGAATCAGCCCCAGCATTTT,CASSHQGNQPQHF
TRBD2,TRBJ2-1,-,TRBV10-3,TGTGCCATCAGTGGGGCTAGCGGGAGAACGAGATCCTACAATGAGCAGTTCTTC,CAISGASGRTRSYNEQFF
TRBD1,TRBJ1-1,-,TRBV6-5,TGTGCCAGCAGGGCTAGACAGGGATCGAACACTGAAGCTTTCTTT,CASRARQGSNTEAFF
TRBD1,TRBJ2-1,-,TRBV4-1,TGCGCCAGCAGCCAAGCCCAGGGGACAGGGTTGTTCTTC,CASSQAQGTGLFF
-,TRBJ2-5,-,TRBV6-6,TGTGCCAGCTTGCGGGGGGCAGGGGGAGAGACCCAGTACTTC,CASLRGAGGETQYF
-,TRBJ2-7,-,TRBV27,TGTGCCAGCAGTTCCCCCTACGAGCAGTACTTC,CASSSPYEQYF
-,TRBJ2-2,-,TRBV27,TGTGCCAGCAGTTTAAGTGGAACGAACACCGGGGAGCTGTTTTTT,CASSLSGTNTGELFF
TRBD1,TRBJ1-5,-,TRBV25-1,TGTGCCAGCTCCGGGACAGGGTATGATCAGCCCCAGCATTTT,CASSGTGYDQPQHF
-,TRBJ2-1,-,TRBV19,TGTGCCAGTAGCTTCCGGGACCTGAGATACAATGAGCAGTTCTTC,CASSFRDLRYNEQFF
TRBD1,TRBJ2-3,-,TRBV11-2,TGTGCCAGCAGCCTCAGAGGGGGGACAGGGAACACAGATACGCAGTATTTT,CASSLRGGTGNTDTQYF
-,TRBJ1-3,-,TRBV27,TGTGCCAGCAGTCCCACCGGGTCCTCCTCTGGAAACACCATATATTTT,CASSPTGSSSGNTIYF